A single T cell receptor (beta chain) is shown here with its context. As yet, its antigen is unknown. This specimen includes other DNA sequences encoding the same CDR3. This CDR3 is 13 amino acids long. Trimming removed 5 bases from V and 1 base from J, with 8 bases in between. Germline assignment: CDR1 SGHTA and CDR2 FQGNSA. Autoimmune disease history or systemic immunosuppression led to patients being barred. The study sampled blood at baseline, cycle 4 day 1, and cycle 7 day 1. TCRdb's copy holds only in-frame clones and misses some; the assay was immunoSEQ multiplex PCR. In the table there are about 34,000 clones, roughly 80% of which are singletons. The entry originates in a study of OX40 agonist ivuxolimab in advanced cancers. Study results and limitations: At 0.1-3.0 mg/kg, partial responders had clonal expansion among the lowest observed. The antigen specificity of the peripheral T cells (those that were expanded) was not determined.

This rearrangement joins TRBV7-2 to TRBJ1-1, with a tentative D call TRBD1 (6 bases). The receptor's source is an adult with an advanced solid tumor such as melanoma, head and neck, liver or kidney cancer. This material consisted of CD4+ or CD8+ T cells sorted from blood, taken in a trial of the OX40 agonist ivuxolimab. The CDR3 spells CASSEGQNTEAFF. DNA for the CDR3: TGTGCCAGCAGCGAGGGACAGAACACTGAAGCTTTCTTT.